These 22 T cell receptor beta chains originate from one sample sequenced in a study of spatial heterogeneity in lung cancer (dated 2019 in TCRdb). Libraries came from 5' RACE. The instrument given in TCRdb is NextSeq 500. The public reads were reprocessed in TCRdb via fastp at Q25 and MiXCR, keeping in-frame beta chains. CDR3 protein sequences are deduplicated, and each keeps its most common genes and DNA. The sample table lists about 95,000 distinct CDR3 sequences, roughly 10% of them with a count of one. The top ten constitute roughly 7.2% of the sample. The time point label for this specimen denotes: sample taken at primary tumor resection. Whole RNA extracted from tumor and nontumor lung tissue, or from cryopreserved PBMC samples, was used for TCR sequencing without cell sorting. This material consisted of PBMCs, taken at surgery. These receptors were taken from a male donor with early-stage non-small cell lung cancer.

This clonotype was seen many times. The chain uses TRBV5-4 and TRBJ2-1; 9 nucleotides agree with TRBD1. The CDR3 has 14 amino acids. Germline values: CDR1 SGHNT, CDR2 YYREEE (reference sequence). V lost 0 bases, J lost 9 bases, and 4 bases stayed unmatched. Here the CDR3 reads CASSLAGTGTEQFF. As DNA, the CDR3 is TGTGCCAGCAGCTTGGCGGGGACAGGGACTGAGCAGTTCTTC.

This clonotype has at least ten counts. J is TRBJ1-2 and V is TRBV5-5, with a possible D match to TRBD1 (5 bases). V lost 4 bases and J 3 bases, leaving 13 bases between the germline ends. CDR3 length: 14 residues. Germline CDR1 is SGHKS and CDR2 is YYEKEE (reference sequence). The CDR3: CASSRDGGHYGYTF. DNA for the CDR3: TGTGCCAGCAGCCGGGACGGGGGACACTATGGCTACACCTTC.

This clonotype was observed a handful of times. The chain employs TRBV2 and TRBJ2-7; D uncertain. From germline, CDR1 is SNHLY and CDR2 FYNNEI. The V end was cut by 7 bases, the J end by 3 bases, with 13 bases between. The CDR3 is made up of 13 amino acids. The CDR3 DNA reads TGTGCCAGCAACGGAAAATGGAACTACGAGCAGTACTTC. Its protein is CASNGKWNYEQYF. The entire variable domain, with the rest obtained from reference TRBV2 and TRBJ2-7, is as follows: EPEVTQTPSHQVTQMGQEVILRCVPISNHLYFYWYRQILGQKVEFLVSFYNNEISEKSEIFDDQFSVERPDGSNFTLKIRSTKLEDSAMYFCASNGKWNYEQYFGPGTRLTVT.

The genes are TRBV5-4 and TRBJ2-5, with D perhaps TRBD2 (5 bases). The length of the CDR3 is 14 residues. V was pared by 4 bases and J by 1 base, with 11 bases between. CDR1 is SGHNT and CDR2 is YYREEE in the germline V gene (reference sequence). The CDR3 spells CASSPGGSQETQYF. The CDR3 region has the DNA TGTGCCAGCAGCCCAGGAGGAAGCCAAGAGACCCAGTACTTC.

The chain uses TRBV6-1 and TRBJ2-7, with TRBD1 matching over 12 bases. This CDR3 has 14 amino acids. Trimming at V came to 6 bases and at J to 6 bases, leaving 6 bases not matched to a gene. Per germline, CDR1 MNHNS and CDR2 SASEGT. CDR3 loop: CASSTGQGAVEQYF. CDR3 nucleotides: TGTGCCAGCAGCACGGGACAGGGGGCGGTCGAGCAGTACTTC.

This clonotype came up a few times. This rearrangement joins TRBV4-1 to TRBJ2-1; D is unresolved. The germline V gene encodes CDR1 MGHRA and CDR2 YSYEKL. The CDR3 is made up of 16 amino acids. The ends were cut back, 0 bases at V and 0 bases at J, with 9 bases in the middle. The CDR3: CASSQDRAGSYNEQFF. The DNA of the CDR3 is TGCGCCAGCAGCCAAGATCGAGCCGGCTCCTACAATGAGCAGTTCTTC.

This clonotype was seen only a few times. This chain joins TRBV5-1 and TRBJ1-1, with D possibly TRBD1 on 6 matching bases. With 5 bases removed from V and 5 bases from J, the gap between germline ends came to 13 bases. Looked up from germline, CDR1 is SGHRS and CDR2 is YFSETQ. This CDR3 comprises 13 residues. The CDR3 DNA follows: TGCGCCAGCAGAGTTGGCAGGGGTACTGAAGCTTTCTTT. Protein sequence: CASRVGRGTEAFF. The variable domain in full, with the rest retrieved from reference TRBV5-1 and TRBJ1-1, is KAGVTQTPRYLIKTRGQQVTLSCSPISGHRSVSWYQQTPGQGLQFLFEYFSETQRNKGNFPGRFSGRQFSNSRSEMNVSTLELGDSALYLCASRVGRGTEAFFGQGTRLTVV.

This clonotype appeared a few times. DNA for the CDR3: TGTGCCAGCAGTCCACCCAGCGGGGGGAACAATGAGCAGTTCTTC. Encoded protein: CASSPPSGGNNEQFF. The rearrangement uses TRBV6-2 or TRBV6-3 and TRBJ2-1, with 9 bases that match TRBD2. Germline V CDR1 and CDR2: MNHEY, SVGEGT. The V and J ends lost 5 bases and 5 bases, in that order; junction bases with no gene match: 7. The CDR3 totals 15 residues.

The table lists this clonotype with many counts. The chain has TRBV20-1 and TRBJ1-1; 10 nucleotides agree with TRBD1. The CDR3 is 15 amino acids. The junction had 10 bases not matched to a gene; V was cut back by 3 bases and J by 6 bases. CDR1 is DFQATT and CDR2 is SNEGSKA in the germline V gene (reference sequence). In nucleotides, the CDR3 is TGCAGTGCTAGCGGGCACGGGACAGGGGACCCTGAAGCTTTCTTT. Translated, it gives CSASGHGTGDPEAFF.

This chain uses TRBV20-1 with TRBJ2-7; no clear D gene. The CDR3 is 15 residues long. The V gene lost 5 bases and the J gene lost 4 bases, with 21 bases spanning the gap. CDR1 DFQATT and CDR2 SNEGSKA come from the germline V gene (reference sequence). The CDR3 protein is CSAHPPGADFYEQYF. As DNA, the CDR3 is TGCAGTGCTCATCCTCCCGGCGCGGATTTTTACGAGCAGTACTTC.

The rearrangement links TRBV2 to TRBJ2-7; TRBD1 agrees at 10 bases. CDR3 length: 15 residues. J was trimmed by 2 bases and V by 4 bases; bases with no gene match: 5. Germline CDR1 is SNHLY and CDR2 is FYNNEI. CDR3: CASSVVGTGAYEQYF. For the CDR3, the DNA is TGTGCCAGCAGTGTGGTCGGGACAGGGGCCTACGAGCAGTACTTC.

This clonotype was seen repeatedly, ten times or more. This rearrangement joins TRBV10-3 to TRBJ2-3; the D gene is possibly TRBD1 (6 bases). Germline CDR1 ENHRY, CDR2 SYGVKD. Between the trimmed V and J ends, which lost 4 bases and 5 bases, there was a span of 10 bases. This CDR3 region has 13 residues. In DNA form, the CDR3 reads TGTGCCATCAGTGCGGCAGGGGAAGATACGCAGTATTTT. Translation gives CAISAAGEDTQYF.

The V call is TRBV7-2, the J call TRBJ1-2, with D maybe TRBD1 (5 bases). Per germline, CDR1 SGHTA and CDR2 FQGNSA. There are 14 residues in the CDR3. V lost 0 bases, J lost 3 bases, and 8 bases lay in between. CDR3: CASSLAGLDYGYTF. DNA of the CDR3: TGTGCCAGCAGCTTAGCGGGGCTAGACTATGGCTACACCTTC.

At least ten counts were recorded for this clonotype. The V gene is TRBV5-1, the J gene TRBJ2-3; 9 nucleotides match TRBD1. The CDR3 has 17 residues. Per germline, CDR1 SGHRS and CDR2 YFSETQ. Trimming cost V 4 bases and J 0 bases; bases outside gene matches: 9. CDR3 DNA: TGCGCCAGCAGCCTGCTAGTCGGGACAGGGAGCACAGATACGCAGTATTTT. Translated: CASSLLVGTGSTDTQYF.

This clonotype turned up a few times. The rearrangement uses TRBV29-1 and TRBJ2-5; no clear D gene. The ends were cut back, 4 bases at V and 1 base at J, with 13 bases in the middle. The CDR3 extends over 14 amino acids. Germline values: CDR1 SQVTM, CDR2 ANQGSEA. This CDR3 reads CSVVAWVLQETQYF. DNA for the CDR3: TGCAGCGTTGTGGCTTGGGTGCTCCAAGAGACCCAGTACTTC.

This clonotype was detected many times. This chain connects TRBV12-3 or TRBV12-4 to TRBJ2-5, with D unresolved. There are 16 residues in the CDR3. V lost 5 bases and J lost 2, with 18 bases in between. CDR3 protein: CASSQGRTLTQETQYF. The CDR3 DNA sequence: TGTGCCAGCAGTCAAGGCCGGACCCTGACGCAAGAGACCCAGTACTTC.

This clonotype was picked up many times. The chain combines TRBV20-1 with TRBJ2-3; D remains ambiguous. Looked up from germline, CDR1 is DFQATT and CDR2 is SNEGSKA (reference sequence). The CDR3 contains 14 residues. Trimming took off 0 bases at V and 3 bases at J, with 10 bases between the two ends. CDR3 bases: TGCAGTGCTAGAGATTTTAGGAGAACAGATACGCAGTATTTT. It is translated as CSARDFRRTDTQYF.

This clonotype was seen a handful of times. CDR3 loop: CSVEGGFKQGADTQYF. CDR3 nucleotides: TGCAGCGTTGAAGGGGGTTTTAAACAGGGGGCAGATACGCAGTATTTT. This sequence joins TRBV29-1 and TRBJ2-3; 8 bases line up with TRBD1. This CDR3 comprises 16 residues. The ends lost 1 base at V and 4 bases at J; junction bases unmatched: 10. CDR1 and CDR2 (germline): SQVTM, ANQGSEA.

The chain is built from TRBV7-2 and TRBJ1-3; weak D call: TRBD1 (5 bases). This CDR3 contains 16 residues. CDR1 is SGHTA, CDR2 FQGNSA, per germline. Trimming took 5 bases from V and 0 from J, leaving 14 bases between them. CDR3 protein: CASSNGGGYSGNTIYF. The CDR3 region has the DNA TGTGCCAGCAGCAACGGTGGGGGGTACTCTGGAAACACCATATATTTT.

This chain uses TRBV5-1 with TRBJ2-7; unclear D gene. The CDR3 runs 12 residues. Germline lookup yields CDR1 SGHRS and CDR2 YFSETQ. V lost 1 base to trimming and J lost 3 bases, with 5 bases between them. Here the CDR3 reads CASSLSHYEQYF. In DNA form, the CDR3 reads TGCGCCAGCAGCTTGTCGCACTACGAGCAGTACTTC.

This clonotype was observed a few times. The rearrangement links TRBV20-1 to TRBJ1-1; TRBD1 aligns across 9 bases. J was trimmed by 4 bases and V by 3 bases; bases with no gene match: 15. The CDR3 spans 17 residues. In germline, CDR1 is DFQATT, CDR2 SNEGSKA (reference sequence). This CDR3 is CSASGGRTGVYGTEAFF. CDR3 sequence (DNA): TGCAGTGCTAGCGGAGGCAGGACAGGGGTTTATGGCACTGAAGCTTTCTTT.

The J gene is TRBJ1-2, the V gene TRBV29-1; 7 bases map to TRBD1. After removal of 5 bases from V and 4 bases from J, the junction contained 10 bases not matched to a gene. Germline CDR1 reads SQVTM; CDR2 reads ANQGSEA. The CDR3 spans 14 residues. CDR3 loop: CSVIGDSGSYGYTF. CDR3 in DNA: TGCAGCGTTATAGGGGACAGCGGATCCTATGGCTACACCTTC.